The clone carrying this TCR beta chain turned up a few times. TCRdb reprocessed the 5' RACE reads via MiXCR and lists one record per CDR3 protein. In the table there are roughly 380,000 distinct CDR3 sequences, 28% of which are singletons. This entry belongs to a study of identical twins' blood T cells. Overall study: Some 12 libraries, six alpha and six beta, gave around 48 million reads.

Losses at the gene ends were 6 bases for V and 6 bases for J; bases not matched to a gene: 8. Germline values: CDR1 DFQATT, CDR2 SNEGSKA (reference sequence). The CDR3 has 13 amino acids. Sequencing was carried out using PBMCs. This chain links TRBV20-1 with TRBJ2-3; the match to TRBD2 covers 8 bases. The origin of this receptor is a woman aged 18 to 50 in good health. CDR3 nucleotides: TGCAGTGCCCCTCGGAGCGGGAGCGATACGCAGTATTTT. This translates into CSAPRSGSDTQYF.